The table lists the clone carrying this T cell receptor (beta chain) with many counts. The antigen remains undetermined. Template material for amplifying TCR beta CDR3 regions consisted of RNA transcripts. The HTBI primer set was used in a first-round RT-PCR of the TCR CDR3. TCRdb reprocessed the multiplex PCR reads with MiXCR, giving one entry per CDR3 protein. The table shows about 600,000 distinct CDR3 sequences, with 14% occurring only once. Germline trimming cut 4 bases from V and 1 base from J; bases unmatched to any gene: 12. The CDR3 has 20 amino acids. Germline loops: CDR1 SNHLY, CDR2 FYNNEI. This sample stems from a study of T cells in Graves' hyperthyroidism and ophthalmopathy. Fresh 10 ml peripheral blood yielded PBMCs. Study outcomes and limitations: Most thyroid clonotypes expanded above 0.001 were also detected in blood.

This TCR derives from a woman between 18 and 29 years old with Graves' ophthalmopathy. Sequencing was carried out using blood. V usage is TRBV2 and J usage is TRBJ2-4; 14 bases agree with TRBD2. For the CDR3, the DNA is TGTGCCAGCAGTGTTTGGGTCGGACTAGCGGGAGGAGGGGCCAAAAACATTCAGTACTTC. Encoded protein: CASSVWVGLAGGGAKNIQYF.